This TCR beta chain was sequenced during a study of PD-1 blockade in classical Hodgkin lymphoma. Study-wide results and limits: Lower baseline TCR diversity was reported for newly diagnosed patients than for healthy donors.

TCRdb's copy holds only in-frame clones and misses some; the assay was immunoSEQ multiplex PCR. The sample lists thousands of clones; around 79% were seen once. Germline loops: CDR1 MRHNA, CDR2 SNTAGT. V was shortened by 3 bases and J by 2 bases, with 9 bases between the two germline ends. The CDR3 is 14 residues long. Time point: newly diagnosed, previously untreated cHL patient sample. The authors compared against newly diagnosed, untreated classical Hodgkin lymphoma PBMCs. This clone was found a few times. Its antigen is still unknown. The J gene is TRBJ2-3, the V gene TRBV6-4; D call uncertain. The sample was peripheral blood mononuclear cells (PBMCs). This clonotype was sampled from a human donor with classical Hodgkin lymphoma. The CDR3 loop is CASSEGGSTDTQYF. The CDR3 bases are TGTGCCAGCAGTGAAGGCGGATCCACAGATACGCAGTATTTT.